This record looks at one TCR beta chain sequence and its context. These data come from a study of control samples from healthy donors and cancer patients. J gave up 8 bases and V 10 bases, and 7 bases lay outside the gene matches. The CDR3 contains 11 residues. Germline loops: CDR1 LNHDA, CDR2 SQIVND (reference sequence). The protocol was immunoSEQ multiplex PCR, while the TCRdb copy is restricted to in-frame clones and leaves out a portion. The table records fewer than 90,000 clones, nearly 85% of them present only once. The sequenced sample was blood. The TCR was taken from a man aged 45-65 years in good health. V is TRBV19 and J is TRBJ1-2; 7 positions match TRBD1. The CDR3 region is CATSQGVGYTF. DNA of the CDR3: TGTGCCACCAGTCAGGGGGTCGGCTACACCTTC. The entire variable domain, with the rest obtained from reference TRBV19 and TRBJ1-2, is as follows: DGGITQSPKYLFRKEGQNVTLSCEQNLNHDAMYWYRQDPGQGLRLIYYSQIVNDFQKGDIAEGYSVSREKKESFPLTVTSAQKNPTAFYLCATSQGVGYTFGSGTRLTVV.